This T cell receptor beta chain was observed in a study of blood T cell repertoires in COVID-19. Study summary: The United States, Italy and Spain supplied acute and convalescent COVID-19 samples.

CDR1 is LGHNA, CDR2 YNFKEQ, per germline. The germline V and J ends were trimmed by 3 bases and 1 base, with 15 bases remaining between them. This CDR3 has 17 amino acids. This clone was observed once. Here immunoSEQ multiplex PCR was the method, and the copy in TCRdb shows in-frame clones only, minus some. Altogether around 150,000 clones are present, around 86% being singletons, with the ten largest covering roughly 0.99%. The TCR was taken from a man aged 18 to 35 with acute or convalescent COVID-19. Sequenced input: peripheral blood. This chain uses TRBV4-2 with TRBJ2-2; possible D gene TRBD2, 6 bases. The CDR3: CASSHPRGALNTGELFF. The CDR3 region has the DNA TGTGCCAGCAGCCATCCCCGCGGGGCATTGAACACCGGGGAGCTGTTTTTT.